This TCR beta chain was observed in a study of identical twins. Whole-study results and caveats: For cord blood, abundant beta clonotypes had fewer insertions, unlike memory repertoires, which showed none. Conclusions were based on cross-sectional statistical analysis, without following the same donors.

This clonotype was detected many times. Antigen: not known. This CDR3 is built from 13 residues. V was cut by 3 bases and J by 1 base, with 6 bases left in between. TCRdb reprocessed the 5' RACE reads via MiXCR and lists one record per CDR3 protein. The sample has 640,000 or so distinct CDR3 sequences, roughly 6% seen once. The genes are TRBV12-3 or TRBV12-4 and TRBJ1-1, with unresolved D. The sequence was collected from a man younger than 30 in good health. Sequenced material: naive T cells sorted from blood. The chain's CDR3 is CASSLWENTEAFF. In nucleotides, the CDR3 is TGTGCCAGCAGTTTGTGGGAGAACACTGAAGCTTTCTTT.